These T cell receptor beta chains were read from a single sample in a study of T cells in Graves' hyperthyroidism and ophthalmopathy. A single record per CDR3 protein comes from TCRdb applying MiXCR to the multiplex PCR reads. The top ten hold 3.7% of the sample, which has around 350,000 distinct CDR3 sequences, about a fifth seen once. Source material: blood. The receptors shown here come from a woman younger than 35 with Graves' hyperthyroidism. The CDR3 runs from the conserved cysteine through the conserved F or W. A D gene is named only where the DNA matches it firmly. Size tells how often a clone was seen (once, few, many) or the class of an expanded clone, and some rows leave it out.

J gene: TRBJ1-1; V gene: TRBV7-2; clone size: many; D gene: NA; CDR3 DNA: TGTGCCAGCAGCTTCCGATGGTCGGTTCGAGCTTTCTTT; CDR3 protein: CASSFRWSVRAFF
J gene: TRBJ2-5; V gene: TRBV6-2/TRBV6-3; clone size: many; D gene: NA; CDR3 DNA: TGTGCCAGCAGTCAGCCCTGGTACTTC; CDR3 protein: CASSQPWYF
J gene: TRBJ1-6; V gene: TRBV6-1; clone size: many; D gene: NA; CDR3 DNA: TGTGCCAGCAGCGTCGGCGCGGCCCTAAATTCACCCCTCCACTTT; CDR3 protein: CASSVGAALNSPLHF
J gene: TRBJ2-7; V gene: TRBV20-1; clone size: many; D gene: NA; CDR3 DNA: TGCAGTGCTAGAGACGGGCCTAGGGCTAGCTCCTACGAGCAGTACTTC; CDR3 protein: CSARDGPRASSYEQYF
J gene: TRBJ2-7; V gene: TRBV6-1; clone size: few; D gene: NA; CDR3 DNA: TGTGTCAGCAGTGAAGCAGGGGACGAGCAGTACTTC; CDR3 protein: CVSSEAGDEQYF
J gene: TRBJ2-5; V gene: TRBV5-1; clone size: few; D gene: NA; CDR3 DNA: TGCGCCAGCAGCTGGGTCGCGGATAGATCAGAGACCCAGTACTTC; CDR3 protein: CASSWVADRSETQYF
J gene: TRBJ1-3; V gene: TRBV5-1; clone size: many; D gene: TRBD1; CDR3 DNA: TGCGCCAGCAGCCCGCAGGGGGGTGACACCATATATTTT; CDR3 protein: CASSPQGGDTIYF
J gene: TRBJ2-3; V gene: TRBV7-8; clone size: few; D gene: TRBD2; CDR3 DNA: TGTGCCAGCAGCTTGGTCGGGGGGGCAGATACGCAGTATTTT; CDR3 protein: CASSLVGGADTQYF
J gene: TRBJ1-2; V gene: TRBV10-3; clone size: NA; D gene: NA; CDR3 DNA: TGTGCCATCAGCCCGGGGAGCGATGGCTACACCTTC; CDR3 protein: CAISPGSDGYTF
J gene: TRBJ2-5; V gene: TRBV6-2/TRBV6-3; clone size: NA; D gene: TRBD2; CDR3 DNA: TGTGCCAGCAGCCCTGGGACTAGCGGGAGGAGGAAGACCCAGTACTTC; CDR3 protein: CASSPGTSGRRKTQYF
J gene: TRBJ1-3; V gene: TRBV5-1; clone size: many; D gene: NA; CDR3 DNA: TGCGCCAGCAGCTTGAACGTAGGGGCCTCTGGAAACACCATATATTTT; CDR3 protein: CASSLNVGASGNTIYF
J gene: TRBJ2-7; V gene: TRBV6-1; clone size: many; D gene: NA; CDR3 DNA: TGTGCCAGCAGTCCCCGCAGAAGGACTACAAGCTCCTACGAGCAGTACTTC; CDR3 protein: CASSPRRRTTSSYEQYF
J gene: TRBJ1-5; V gene: TRBV6-4; clone size: many; D gene: NA; CDR3 DNA: TGTGCCAGCAGGTGGGGCAGGACCGCCGGACCTTATCAGCCCCAGCATTTT; CDR3 protein: CASRWGRTAGPYQPQHF
J gene: TRBJ1-3; V gene: TRBV11-2; clone size: many; D gene: NA; CDR3 DNA: TGTGCCAGCAGCAAACAGGGAAACACCATATATTTT; CDR3 protein: CASSKQGNTIYF
J gene: TRBJ2-7; V gene: TRBV28; clone size: NA; D gene: NA; CDR3 DNA: TGTGCCAGCACCCAGGGAGGACGGACCTCCTACGAGCAGTACTTC; CDR3 protein: CASTQGGRTSYEQYF
J gene: TRBJ2-7; V gene: TRBV6-5; clone size: many; D gene: NA; CDR3 DNA: TGTGCCAGCACTCTTAGTTACCACGAGCAATACTTC; CDR3 protein: CASTLSYHEQYF
J gene: TRBJ2-7; V gene: TRBV11-2; clone size: many; D gene: TRBD1; CDR3 DNA: TGTGCCAGCAGCGTCGACAGGGTCGAGCAGTACTTC; CDR3 protein: CASSVDRVEQYF
J gene: TRBJ1-5; V gene: TRBV28; clone size: NA; D gene: TRBD1; CDR3 DNA: TGTGCCAGCAGTCTCTCCTTGGCAGGGGGTCAGCCCCAGCATTTT; CDR3 protein: CASSLSLAGGQPQHF
J gene: TRBJ2-2; V gene: TRBV20-1; clone size: many; D gene: NA; CDR3 DNA: TGCAGTGCTAGTAGCCAGGACCTGTACGGGGAGCTGTTTTTT; CDR3 protein: CSASSQDLYGELFF
J gene: TRBJ2-7; V gene: TRBV7-3; clone size: many; D gene: NA; CDR3 DNA: TGTGCCAGCAGCCTCCGGGGAGGAGACGAGCAGTACTTC; CDR3 protein: CASSLRGGDEQYF
J gene: TRBJ2-2; V gene: TRBV6-4; clone size: many; D gene: TRBD1; CDR3 DNA: TGTGCCAGCAGCAGGACAGGGGACACCGGGGAGCTGTTTTTT; CDR3 protein: CASSRTGDTGELFF
J gene: TRBJ1-1; V gene: TRBV12-3/TRBV12-4; clone size: many; D gene: TRBD1; CDR3 DNA: TGTGCCAGCACCAGACAAACAGGGGTCACTGAAGCTTTCTTT; CDR3 protein: CASTRQTGVTEAFF
J gene: TRBJ1-1; V gene: TRBV6-4; clone size: many; D gene: NA; CDR3 DNA: TGTGCCAGCAGTTCAGGGCAGGAGAACACTGAAGCTCTCTTT; CDR3 protein: CASSSGQENTEALF
J gene: TRBJ2-2; V gene: TRBV12-3/TRBV12-4; clone size: many; D gene: NA; CDR3 DNA: TGTGCCAGCAGTTTCTCCAGGGTCACCGGGGAGCTGTTTTTT; CDR3 protein: CASSFSRVTGELFF
J gene: TRBJ2-2; V gene: TRBV5-1; clone size: many; D gene: NA; CDR3 DNA: TGCGCCAGCAGCCGGACAACTCAGGGGACCTACACCGGGGAGCTGTTTTTT; CDR3 protein: CASSRTTQGTYTGELFF
J gene: TRBJ1-5; V gene: TRBV6-5; clone size: NA; D gene: NA; CDR3 DNA: TGTGCCAGCAGTTACTCAACCCCAACGGGTGGTCAGCCCCAGCATTTT; CDR3 protein: CASSYSTPTGGQPQHF
J gene: TRBJ1-2; V gene: TRBV7-2; clone size: NA; D gene: NA; CDR3 DNA: TGTGCCAGCAGCTTAATCGGAGCCAGGGATGGCTACACCTTC; CDR3 protein: CASSLIGARDGYTF
J gene: TRBJ2-5; V gene: TRBV7-9; clone size: many; D gene: NA; CDR3 DNA: TGTGCCAGCAGCTCCGACAGGATATGGAGAGAGACCCAGTACTTC; CDR3 protein: CASSSDRIWRETQYF
J gene: TRBJ1-1; V gene: TRBV30; clone size: many; D gene: NA; CDR3 DNA: TGTGCCTGGAGCCTATGGATGAGCACTGAAGCTTTCTTT; CDR3 protein: CAWSLWMSTEAFF
J gene: TRBJ1-1; V gene: TRBV4-1; clone size: many; D gene: NA; CDR3 DNA: TGCGCCAGCAGCCAAATCAGGGAGGACACTGAAGCTTTCTTT; CDR3 protein: CASSQIREDTEAFF
J gene: TRBJ2-7; V gene: TRBV2; clone size: many; D gene: NA; CDR3 DNA: TGTGCCAGCAGTGAAGCCCTTTCCATCAGGAACTTC; CDR3 protein: CASSEALSIRNF
J gene: TRBJ2-5; V gene: TRBV18; clone size: many; D gene: NA; CDR3 DNA: TGTGCCAGCTCCCCCGAGGACAGAAGAAGGACCCAGTACTTC; CDR3 protein: CASSPEDRRRTQYF
J gene: TRBJ1-1; V gene: TRBV24-1; clone size: many; D gene: NA; CDR3 DNA: TGTGCCACCAGTGATTCGACCGTTAAGAACACTGAAGCTTTCTTT; CDR3 protein: CATSDSTVKNTEAFF
J gene: TRBJ1-3; V gene: TRBV12-3/TRBV12-4; clone size: once; D gene: NA; CDR3 DNA: TGTGCCAGCAGTTTAAGACAGCTCTCTGGAAACACCATATATTTT; CDR3 protein: CASSLRQLSGNTIYF
J gene: TRBJ1-1; V gene: TRBV7-2; clone size: NA; D gene: NA; CDR3 DNA: TGTGCCAGCAGCTTAGCCAGATTGGACACTGAAGCTTTCTTT; CDR3 protein: CASSLARLDTEAFF
J gene: TRBJ1-5; V gene: TRBV18; clone size: few; D gene: NA; CDR3 DNA: TGTGCCAGCTCACCCGGGTCAGGGAACAATCAGCCCCAGCATTTT; CDR3 protein: CASSPGSGNNQPQHF
J gene: TRBJ2-5; V gene: TRBV4-1; clone size: many; D gene: TRBD1; CDR3 DNA: TGCGCCAGCAGCCAAGAGCCGGGACAGGGCGGAGAGACCCAGTACTTC; CDR3 protein: CASSQEPGQGGETQYF
J gene: TRBJ2-7; V gene: TRBV3-1; clone size: NA; D gene: TRBD2; CDR3 DNA: TGTGCCAGCAGCCAAGTCAGCGGGGGGGGCTACGAGCAGTACTTC; CDR3 protein: CASSQVSGGGYEQYF
J gene: TRBJ1-3; V gene: TRBV9; clone size: few; D gene: TRBD1; CDR3 DNA: TGTGCCAGCAGCCCCACGGGGACAGCCTCTGGAAACACCATATATTTT; CDR3 protein: CASSPTGTASGNTIYF
J gene: TRBJ2-5; V gene: TRBV11-2; clone size: few; D gene: TRBD1; CDR3 DNA: TGTGCCAGCAGCTCCGACAGGGCCCCCCCTTACTTC; CDR3 protein: CASSSDRAPPYF
J gene: TRBJ1-1; V gene: TRBV3-1; clone size: NA; D gene: NA; CDR3 DNA: TGTGCCAGCAGCCCCGGACTCTTCTCCTACACTGAAGCTTTCTTT; CDR3 protein: CASSPGLFSYTEAFF
J gene: TRBJ2-2; V gene: TRBV12-3/TRBV12-4; clone size: NA; D gene: TRBD2; CDR3 DNA: TGCGCCAGCAGCCATTCGGTCGCGGGAGAAACCGGGGAGCTGTTTTTT; CDR3 protein: CASSHSVAGETGELFF
J gene: TRBJ1-5; V gene: TRBV12-3/TRBV12-4; clone size: NA; D gene: NA; CDR3 DNA: TGTGCCAGCAGTTTTTCTGGGTCCAATCAGCCCCAGCATTTT; CDR3 protein: CASSFSGSNQPQHF
J gene: TRBJ2-7; V gene: TRBV28; clone size: many; D gene: NA; CDR3 DNA: TGTGCCAGCAGTTTATTCGATGGAACCTACGAGCAGTACTTC; CDR3 protein: CASSLFDGTYEQYF